These T cell receptor beta chains were read from a single sample in a study of CD8 T cells in ankylosing spondylitis. TCRdb used MiXCR to reprocess the 5' RACE reads, holding one entry per CDR3 protein. This sample yields a few hundred thousand distinct CDR3 sequences, of which under 8.5% are seen a single time; roughly 15% belongs to the top ten. The sequenced sample was blood, either unsorted or a sorted T cell fraction (not recorded which). The receptors were gathered from a male donor with ankylosing spondylitis. The CDR3 runs from the conserved cysteine through the conserved F or W. The order of the fields is CDR3 DNA, CDR3 protein, J gene, V gene, D gene, clone size. The D gene is left open where the match is weak. Some rows have no size entry. The others give once, few or many, or a class for an expanded clone.

CDR3nt: TGTGCCAGCAGCTTCTCCGGCAGCACCGGGGAGCTGTTTTTT; CDR3aa: CASSFSGSTGELFF; j_gene: TRBJ2-2; v_gene: TRBV7-3; d_gene: -; abundance: many
CDR3nt: TGTGCCAGCTCACCCACCCAGACAGATACGCAGTATTTT; CDR3aa: CASSPTQTDTQYF; j_gene: TRBJ2-3; v_gene: TRBV18; d_gene: -; abundance: -
CDR3nt: TGCGCCAGCAGTCGAGTTCGGGGAAGGAGCAATCAGCCCCAGCATTTT; CDR3aa: CASSRVRGRSNQPQHF; j_gene: TRBJ1-5; v_gene: TRBV4-1; d_gene: -; abundance: few
CDR3nt: TGTGCCAGCAGCACTAGGACCATAGCGGGAGGAACCCAGCAGTACTTC; CDR3aa: CASSTRTIAGGTQQYF; j_gene: TRBJ2-7; v_gene: TRBV7-2; d_gene: TRBD2; abundance: few
CDR3nt: TGTGCCAGCAGCCGACCTGGGGCTGTCGGGTCAGGGGAGCTGTTTTTT; CDR3aa: CASSRPGAVGSGELFF; j_gene: TRBJ2-2; v_gene: TRBV7-2; d_gene: -; abundance: few
CDR3nt: TGCCCGGGGCCGAACACTGAAGCTTTCTTT; CDR3aa: CPGPNTEAFF; j_gene: TRBJ1-1; v_gene: TRBV29-1; d_gene: -; abundance: many
CDR3nt: TGTGCCAGCAGTTTATTAGCCGGAGGGGAGACCCAGTACTTC; CDR3aa: CASSLLAGGETQYF; j_gene: TRBJ2-5; v_gene: TRBV28; d_gene: -; abundance: many
CDR3nt: TGTGCCAGCAGTTTGTTCGCAGGCTCCTACGAGCAGTACTTC; CDR3aa: CASSLFAGSYEQYF; j_gene: TRBJ2-7; v_gene: TRBV12-3/TRBV12-4; d_gene: -; abundance: many
CDR3nt: TGTGCCAGCAACCGAGAGTTCTCTGGTGAGCAGTTCTTC; CDR3aa: CASNREFSGEQFF; j_gene: TRBJ2-1; v_gene: TRBV28; d_gene: -; abundance: few
CDR3nt: TGTGCCAGCAGTTTGGGAGGGGGACTGGGGGAGCAGTACTTC; CDR3aa: CASSLGGGLGEQYF; j_gene: TRBJ2-7; v_gene: TRBV28; d_gene: -; abundance: few
CDR3nt: TGTGCCAGCAGCTTAGATCAGCGGGAATCCTACAATGAGCAGTTCTTC; CDR3aa: CASSLDQRESYNEQFF; j_gene: TRBJ2-1; v_gene: TRBV11-2; d_gene: TRBD2; abundance: few
CDR3nt: TGTGCCAGCAGCTTAGACTTCACACCTACCGGGGAGCTGTTTTTT; CDR3aa: CASSLDFTPTGELFF; j_gene: TRBJ2-2; v_gene: TRBV7-9; d_gene: -; abundance: -
CDR3nt: TGCGCCAGCAGCCAACCTCTGGGAAAACTGTTTTTT; CDR3aa: CASSQPLGKLFF; j_gene: TRBJ1-4; v_gene: TRBV4-1; d_gene: -; abundance: few
CDR3nt: TGCAGCGTTGAAGAGGAGACAGGGAACGAGCAGTACTTC; CDR3aa: CSVEEETGNEQYF; j_gene: TRBJ2-7; v_gene: TRBV29-1; d_gene: TRBD1; abundance: few
CDR3nt: TGTGCCATCACCCAAGCCCAGGGACTCTCTGGAAACACCATATATTTT; CDR3aa: CAITQAQGLSGNTIYF; j_gene: TRBJ1-3; v_gene: TRBV10-3; d_gene: -; abundance: many
CDR3nt: TGCGCCAGCAGCCAATTCACAGGGGGCCTGAATGGCTACACCTTC; CDR3aa: CASSQFTGGLNGYTF; j_gene: TRBJ1-2; v_gene: TRBV4-1; d_gene: TRBD1; abundance: few
CDR3nt: TGTGCCTGGAGACCACATAACACCGGGGAGCTGTTTTTT; CDR3aa: CAWRPHNTGELFF; j_gene: TRBJ2-2; v_gene: TRBV30; d_gene: -; abundance: many
CDR3nt: TGCGCCAGCAGCCAATGGGGACCTAGTAACTGGAAAGCTTTCTTT; CDR3aa: CASSQWGPSNWKAFF; j_gene: TRBJ1-1; v_gene: TRBV4-1; d_gene: -; abundance: -
CDR3nt: TGTGCCAGCAGTCCTCCGGGACTAGCCTCTAACGAGCAGTACTTC; CDR3aa: CASSPPGLASNEQYF; j_gene: TRBJ2-7; v_gene: TRBV27; d_gene: TRBD2; abundance: -
CDR3nt: TGTGCCAGCAACACAGGTTCCTATAGCAATCAGCCCCAGCATTTT; CDR3aa: CASNTGSYSNQPQHF; j_gene: TRBJ1-5; v_gene: TRBV12-3/TRBV12-4; d_gene: -; abundance: many
CDR3nt: TGTGCCAGCAGTCACTATGAGTACAATGAGCAGTTCTTC; CDR3aa: CASSHYEYNEQFF; j_gene: TRBJ2-1; v_gene: TRBV25-1; d_gene: -; abundance: many
CDR3nt: TGTGCCAGCAGTTCCTCAGGAACCACAAATCAGCCCCAGCATTTT; CDR3aa: CASSSSGTTNQPQHF; j_gene: TRBJ1-5; v_gene: TRBV12-3/TRBV12-4; d_gene: -; abundance: few
CDR3nt: TGTGCCAGCAGCCCGGAAGACGTGAATGAGCAGTTCTTC; CDR3aa: CASSPEDVNEQFF; j_gene: TRBJ2-1; v_gene: TRBV4-2; d_gene: -; abundance: few
CDR3nt: TGTGCCAGCTCACCGGAGAGACTAGCGGGAGCAGGGGAGCTGTTTTTT; CDR3aa: CASSPERLAGAGELFF; j_gene: TRBJ2-2; v_gene: TRBV18; d_gene: TRBD2; abundance: many